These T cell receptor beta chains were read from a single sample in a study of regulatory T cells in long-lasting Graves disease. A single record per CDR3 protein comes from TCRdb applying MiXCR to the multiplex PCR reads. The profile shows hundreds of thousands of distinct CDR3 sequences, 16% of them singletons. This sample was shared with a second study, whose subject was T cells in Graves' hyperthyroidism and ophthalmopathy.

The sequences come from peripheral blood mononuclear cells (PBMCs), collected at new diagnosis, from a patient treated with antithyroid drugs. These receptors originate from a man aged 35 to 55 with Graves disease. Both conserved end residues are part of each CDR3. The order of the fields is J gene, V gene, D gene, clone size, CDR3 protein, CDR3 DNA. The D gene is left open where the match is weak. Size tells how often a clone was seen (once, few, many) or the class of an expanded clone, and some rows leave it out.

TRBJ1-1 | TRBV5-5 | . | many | CASSFAGMNTEAFF | TGTGCCAGCAGCTTTGCAGGCATGAACACTGAAGCTTTCTTT
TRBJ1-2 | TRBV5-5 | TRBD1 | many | CASSTAGTGSYGYTF | TGTGCCAGCAGCACCGCCGGGACAGGGAGCTATGGCTACACCTTC
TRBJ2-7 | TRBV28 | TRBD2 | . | CASTGSGRYEQYF | TGTGCCAGCACTGGTAGCGGGAGGTACGAGCAGTACTTC
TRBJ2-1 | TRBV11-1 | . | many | CASSQGGISYNEQFF | TGTGCCAGCAGCCAGGGGGGTATCTCCTACAATGAGCAGTTCTTC
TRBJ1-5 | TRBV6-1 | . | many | CASSVQEAFNQPQHF | TGTGCCAGCAGTGTCCAGGAGGCTTTCAATCAGCCCCAGCATTTT
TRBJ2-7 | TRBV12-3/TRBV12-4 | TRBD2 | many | CASSSGTSGVFYEQYF | TGTGCCAGCAGTTCCGGGACTAGCGGGGTTTTCTACGAGCAGTACTTC
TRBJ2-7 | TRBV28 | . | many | CASSPPGLWGEQYF | TGTGCCAGCAGTCCCCCCGGTTTATGGGGCGAGCAGTACTTC
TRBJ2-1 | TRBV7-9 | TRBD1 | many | CASSFARTGAHEQFF | TGTGCCAGCAGCTTCGCCCGGACAGGAGCTCATGAGCAGTTCTTC
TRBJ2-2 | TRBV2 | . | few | CASSKTGPNTGELFF | TGTGCCAGCAGCAAAACAGGGCCTAACACCGGGGAGCTGTTTTTT
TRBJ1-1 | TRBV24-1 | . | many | CATSGRGNTEAFF | TGTGCCACCAGTGGCAGGGGGAACACTGAAGCTTTCTTT
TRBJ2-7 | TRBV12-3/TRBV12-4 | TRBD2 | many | CASAWGGSNEQYF | TGTGCCAGCGCTTGGGGGGGGAGCAACGAGCAGTACTTC
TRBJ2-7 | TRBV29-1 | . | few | CSVREAYEQYF | TGCAGCGTCAGAGAAGCCTACGAGCAGTACTTC
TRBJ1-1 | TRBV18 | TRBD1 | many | CASSPLGTGGITEAFF | TGTGCCAGCTCACCACTGGGGACAGGGGGAATCACTGAAGCTTTCTTT
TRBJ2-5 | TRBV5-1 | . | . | CASSLRGVGETQYF | TGCGCCAGCAGCCTACGTGGGGTTGGAGAGACCCAGTACTTC
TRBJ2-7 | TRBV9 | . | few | CASSVGLASYEQYF | TGTGCCAGCAGCGTAGGGCTCGCCTCTTACGAGCAGTACTTC
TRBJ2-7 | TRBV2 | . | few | CASPLKGQVDYEQYF | TGTGCCAGCCCCCTCAAGGGCCAGGTCGACTACGAGCAGTACTTC
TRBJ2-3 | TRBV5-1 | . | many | CASSLVGSDTQYF | TGCGCCAGCAGCTTGGTGGGGTCAGATACGCAGTATTTT
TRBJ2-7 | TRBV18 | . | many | CASSPGRYEQYF | TGTGCCAGCTCACCGGGTCGCTACGAGCAGTACTTC
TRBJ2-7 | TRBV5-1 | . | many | CASSLTTTIFYEQYF | TGCGCCAGCAGCTTAACGACAACCATCTTCTACGAGCAGTACTTC
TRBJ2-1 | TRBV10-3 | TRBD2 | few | CAIRGLAGGPTSEQFF | TGTGCCATAAGGGGACTAGCGGGGGGACCGACCTCTGAGCAGTTCTTC
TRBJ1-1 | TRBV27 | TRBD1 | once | CASRTGTGRLNTEAFF | TGTGCCAGCCGCACCGGGACAGGGAGATTGAACACTGAAGCTTTCTTT
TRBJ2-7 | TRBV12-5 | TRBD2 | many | CASGFGAGGYEQYF | TGTGCTAGTGGTTTCGGAGCGGGGGGTTACGAGCAGTACTTC
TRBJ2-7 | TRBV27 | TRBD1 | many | CASSLSDRDYEQYF | TGTGCCAGCAGTTTATCGGACAGGGATTACGAGCAGTACTTC
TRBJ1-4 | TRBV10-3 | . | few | CAISEWQGIEKLFF | TGTGCCATCAGTGAGTGGCAGGGGATTGAAAAACTGTTTTTT
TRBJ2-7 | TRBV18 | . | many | CASSPRPTEQYF | TGTGCCAGCTCACCACGGCCTACGGAACAGTACTTC
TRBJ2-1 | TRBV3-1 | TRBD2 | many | CASSQWRGAANEQFF | TGTGCCAGCAGCCAATGGCGGGGGGCGGCCAATGAGCAGTTCTTC